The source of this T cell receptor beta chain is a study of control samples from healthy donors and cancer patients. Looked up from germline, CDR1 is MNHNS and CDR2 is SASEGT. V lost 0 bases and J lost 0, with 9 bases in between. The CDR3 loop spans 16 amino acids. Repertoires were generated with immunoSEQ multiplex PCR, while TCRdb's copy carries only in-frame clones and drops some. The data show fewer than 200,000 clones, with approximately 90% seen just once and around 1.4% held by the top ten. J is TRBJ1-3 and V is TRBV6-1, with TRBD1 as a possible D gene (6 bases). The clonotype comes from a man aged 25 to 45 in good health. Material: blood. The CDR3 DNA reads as TGTGCCAGCAGTGAAGCGGGGGCTCTCTCTGGAAACACCATATATTTT. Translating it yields CASSEAGALSGNTIYF.